The 13 T cell receptor beta chains in this list originate from one sample, sequenced in a study of early T cells in non-severe SARS-CoV-2 infection. TCRdb reanalysed the 5' RACE reads using MiXCR and keeps one entry per CDR3 protein. The table includes approximately 30,000 distinct CDR3 sequences, approximately 7% detected once. Material for sequencing was whole blood. All receptors come from an adult who was a healthcare worker with PCR-confirmed SARS-CoV-2 infection or an uninfected control (not recorded which).

This clonotype appeared many times. This chain links TRBV7-3 with TRBJ1-4; D may be TRBD1 (6 bases). Germline CDR1 and CDR2: SGHTA and FQGTGA. This CDR3 region has 16 residues. V lost 1 base and J 8 bases, leaving 17 bases between the germline ends. The CDR3: CASSLNRWGHREKLFF. Here the CDR3 DNA reads TGTGCCAGCAGCTTAAACCGTTGGGGGCACCGGGAAAAACTGTTTTTT. Drawing the rest from reference TRBV7-3 and TRBJ1-4, the complete variable domain is GAGVSQTPSNKVTEKGKYVELRCDPISGHTALYWYRQSLGQGPEFLIYFQGTGAADDSGLPNDRFFAVRPEGSVSTLKIQRTERGDSAVYLCASSLNRWGHREKLFFGSGTQLSVL.

Notes on this clonotype: Mismatch with germline at one junction end may stem from a read error. J is TRBJ2-1 and V is TRBV10-3; 8 bases match TRBD2. The CDR3 has 16 amino acids. In germline, CDR1 is ENHRY, CDR2 SYGVKD. The CDR3 loop is CAISAGGALAYIEQFF. The CDR3 nucleotides are TGTGCCATCTCTGCCGGGGGGGCATTAGCCTACATTGAGCAGTTCTTC.

The sample holds a few counts of this clonotype. This chain connects TRBV7-2 to TRBJ2-1; tentatively, D is TRBD2 (7 bases). The germline V gene encodes CDR1 SGHTA and CDR2 FQGNSA. Trimming shortened V by 7 bases and J by 7 bases, and 17 bases separated the two germline ends. CDR3 length: 14 amino acids. CDR3 DNA: TGTGCCAGCATCAATAGAGGGGGGGGAAATGAGCAGTTCTTC. It specifies CASINRGGGNEQFF.

The gene calls are TRBV21-1 and TRBJ1-2; the table assigns TRBD1, which was not confirmed against the DNA. TRBV21-1 is termed a pseudogene. The CDR3 loop spans 12 amino acids. CDR3 region: CASIQGPAGYTF. As DNA, the CDR3 is TGTGCCAGCATCCAGGGGCCGGCTGGCTACACCTTC.

Only a few counts were recorded for this clonotype. The gene calls are TRBV7-2 and TRBJ2-7; perhaps D is TRBD1 or TRBD2 (6 bases each). Trimming took 6 bases from V and 7 from J, leaving 19 bases between them. Germline CDR1 reads SGHTA; CDR2 reads FQGNSA. This CDR3 has 14 residues. The CDR3 sequence: CASSRGRAVWEQYF. The CDR3 DNA sequence: TGTGCCAGCAGTCGGGGGCGTGCGGTCTGGGAGCAGTACTTC. Variable domain in full (rest from reference TRBV7-2 and TRBJ2-7): GAGVSQSPSNKVTEKGKDVELRCDPISGHTALYWYRQSLGQGLEFLIYFQGNSAPDKSGLPSDRFSAERTGGSVSTLTIQRTQQEDSAVYLCASSRGRAVWEQYFGPGTRLTVT.

By frequency in the sample, this clonotype is medium-sized. This chain joins TRBV2 and TRBJ2-1, with 9 bases identical to TRBD2. The CDR3 is made up of 14 amino acids. Trimming at V came to 2 bases and at J to 5 bases, leaving 1 base not matched to a gene. Looked up from germline, CDR1 is SNHLY and CDR2 is FYNNEI. This CDR3 reads CASSELAGNNEQFF. CDR3 nucleotide sequence: TGTGCCAGCAGTGAACTAGCGGGGAACAATGAGCAGTTCTTC.

This clonotype appeared many times. This chain uses TRBV5-6 with TRBJ1-1; D gene unclear. The CDR3 covers 13 residues. From germline, CDR1 is SGHDT and CDR2 YYEEEE. With 0 bases removed from V and 1 base from J, the gap between germline ends came to 4 bases. Here the CDR3 DNA reads TGTGCCAGCAGCTTGGAAGGGAACACTGAAGCTTTCTTT. Its translation: CASSLEGNTEAFF.

In this sample, this clonotype turned up many times. The chain carries TRBV9 and TRBJ1-4, with 7 bases identical to TRBD1. Germline V gene sequence: CDR1 SGDLS, CDR2 YYNGEE. The V segment lost 2 bases and the J segment 0 bases; nucleotides outside the gene matches: 1. This CDR3 contains 15 residues. CDR3 in amino acids: CASSVQGATNEKLFF. For the CDR3, the DNA is TGTGCCAGCAGCGTCCAGGGGGCAACTAATGAAAAACTGTTTTTT.

This clonotype was picked up many times. The J gene is TRBJ2-1, the V gene TRBV7-9; 15 bases line up with TRBD2. With 4 bases clipped from V and 8 bases from J, the junction kept 3 bases outside the gene matches. The CDR3 contains 15 residues. The germline CDR1 and CDR2 sequences are SEHNR and FQNEAQ (reference sequence). CDR3 in amino acids: CASSWTSGGVDEQFF. CDR3 coding DNA: TGTGCCAGCAGCTGGACTAGCGGGGGGGTGGATGAGCAGTTCTTC.

CDR3 sequence reads: CASSTYRAANEKLFF. For the CDR3, the DNA is TGTGCCAGCAGTACCTACAGGGCGGCTAATGAAAAACTGTTTTTT. This chain joins TRBV6-2 or TRBV6-3 and TRBJ1-4, with D tentatively TRBD1 (6 bases). Germline assignment: CDR1 MNHEY and CDR2 SVGEGT. The CDR3 covers 15 residues. Deletions cut 5 bases from V and 3 bases from J, with 13 bases between.

Many counts were recorded for this clonotype. The rearrangement links TRBV20-1 to TRBJ2-7, with 7 bases that match TRBD1. There are 12 residues in the CDR3. The trim removed 4 bases at V and 5 bases at J, leaving 5 bases unmatched. Germline V gives CDR1 DFQATT, CDR2 SNEGSKA (reference sequence). CDR3 sequence reads: CSAIRQGHEQYF. The CDR3 DNA follows: TGCAGTGCTATACGACAGGGCCACGAGCAGTACTTC.

This clonotype came up a few times. The chain links TRBV2 to TRBJ2-2; no clear D. Trimming pared 7 bases from V and 0 bases from J, leaving 12 bases between. This CDR3 is 15 amino acids long. Germline V lookup: CDR1 SNHLY, CDR2 FYNNEI. The CDR3 loop is CASKFVRTNTGELFF. In DNA form, the CDR3 reads TGTGCCAGCAAATTTGTCCGGACGAACACCGGGGAGCTGTTTTTT.

The sample holds a few counts of this clonotype. The rearrangement joins TRBV27 to TRBJ2-4; D possibly corresponds to TRBD1 (6 bases). The germline gives CDR1 MNHEY, CDR2 SMNVEV (reference sequence). This CDR3 region has 15 residues. Trimming removed 0 bases at V and 6 bases at J, with 12 bases between. Here the CDR3 DNA reads TGTGCCAGCAGTTTATCAATCCAAGGGGGAAACATTCAGTACTTC. As protein: CASSLSIQGGNIQYF.